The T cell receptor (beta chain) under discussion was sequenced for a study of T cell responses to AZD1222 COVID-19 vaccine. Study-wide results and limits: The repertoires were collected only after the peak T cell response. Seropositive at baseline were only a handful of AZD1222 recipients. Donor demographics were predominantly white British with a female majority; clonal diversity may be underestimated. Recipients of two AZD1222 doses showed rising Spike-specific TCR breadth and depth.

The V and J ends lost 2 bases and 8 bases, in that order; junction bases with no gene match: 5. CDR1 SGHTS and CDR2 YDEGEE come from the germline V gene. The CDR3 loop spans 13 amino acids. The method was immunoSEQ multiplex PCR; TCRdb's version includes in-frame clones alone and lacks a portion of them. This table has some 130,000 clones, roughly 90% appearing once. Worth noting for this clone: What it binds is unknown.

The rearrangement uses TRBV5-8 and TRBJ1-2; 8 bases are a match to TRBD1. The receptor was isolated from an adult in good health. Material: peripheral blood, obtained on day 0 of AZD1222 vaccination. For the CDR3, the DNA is TGTGCCAGCAGCTTATTCAGGGGGCAGGGCTACACCTTC. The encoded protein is CASSLFRGQGYTF.